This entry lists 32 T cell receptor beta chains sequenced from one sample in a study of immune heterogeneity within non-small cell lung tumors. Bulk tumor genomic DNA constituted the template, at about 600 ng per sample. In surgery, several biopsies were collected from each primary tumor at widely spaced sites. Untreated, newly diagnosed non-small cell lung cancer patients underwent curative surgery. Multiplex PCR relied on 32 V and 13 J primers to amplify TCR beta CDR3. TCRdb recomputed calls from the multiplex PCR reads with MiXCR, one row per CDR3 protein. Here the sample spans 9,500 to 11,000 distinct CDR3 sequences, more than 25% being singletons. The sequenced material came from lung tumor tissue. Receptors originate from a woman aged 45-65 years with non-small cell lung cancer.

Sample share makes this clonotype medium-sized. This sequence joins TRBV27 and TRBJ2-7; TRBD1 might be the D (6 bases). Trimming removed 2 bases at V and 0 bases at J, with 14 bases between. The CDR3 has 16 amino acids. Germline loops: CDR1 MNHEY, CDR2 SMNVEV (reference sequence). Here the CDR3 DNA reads TGTGCCAGCAGTTTAATCTTTGGACAGAGCTCCTACGAGCAGTACTTC. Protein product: CASSLIFGQSSYEQYF.

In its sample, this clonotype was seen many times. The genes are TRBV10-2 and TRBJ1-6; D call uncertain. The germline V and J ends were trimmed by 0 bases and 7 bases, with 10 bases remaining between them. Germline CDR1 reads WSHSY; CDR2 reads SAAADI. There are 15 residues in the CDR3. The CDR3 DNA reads TGCGCCAGCAGTGAGTCAGGGCAGTTAAATTCACCCCTCCACTTT. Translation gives CASSESGQLNSPLHF.

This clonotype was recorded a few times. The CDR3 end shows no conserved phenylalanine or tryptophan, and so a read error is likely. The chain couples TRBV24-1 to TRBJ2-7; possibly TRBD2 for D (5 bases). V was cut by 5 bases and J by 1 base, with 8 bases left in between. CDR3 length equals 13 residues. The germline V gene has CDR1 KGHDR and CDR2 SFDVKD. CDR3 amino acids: CATSGGASYEQYL. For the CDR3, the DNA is TGTGCCACCAGTGGGGGAGCATCCTACGAGCAGTACCTC.

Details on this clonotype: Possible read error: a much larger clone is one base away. The CDR3 loop is CASSFSRGDTEAFF. As DNA, the CDR3 is TGTGCCAGCAGCTTTAGTAGGGGGGACACTGAAGCTTTCTTT. The chain has TRBV7-9 and TRBJ1-1; a weak D match, TRBD1 (6 bases). From germline, CDR1 is SEHNR and CDR2 FQNEAQ (reference sequence). This CDR3 contains 14 residues. V lost 3 bases and J 3 bases, leaving 11 bases between the germline ends. Based on the CDR3 plus reference TRBV7-9 and TRBJ1-1, the full variable domain is DTGVSQNPRHKITKRGQNVTFRCDPISEHNRLYWYRQTLGQGPEFLTYFQNEAQLEKSRLLSDRFSAERPKGSFSTLEIQRTEQGDSAMYLCASSFSRGDTEAFFGQGTRLTVV.

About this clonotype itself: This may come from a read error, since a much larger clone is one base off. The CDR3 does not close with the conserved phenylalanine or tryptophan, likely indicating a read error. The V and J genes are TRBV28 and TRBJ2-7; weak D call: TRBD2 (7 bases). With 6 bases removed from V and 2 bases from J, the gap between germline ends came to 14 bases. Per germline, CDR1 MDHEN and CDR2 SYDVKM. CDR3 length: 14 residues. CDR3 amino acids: CASRRGGETYEQYL. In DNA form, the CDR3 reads TGTGCCAGCAGGAGAGGGGGGGAGACCTACGAGCAGTACTTG.

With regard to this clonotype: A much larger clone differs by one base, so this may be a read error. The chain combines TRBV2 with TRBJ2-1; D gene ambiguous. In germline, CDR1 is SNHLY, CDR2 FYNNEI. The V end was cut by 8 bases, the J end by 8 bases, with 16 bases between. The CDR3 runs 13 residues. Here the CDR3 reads CASQQFLGDEQFF. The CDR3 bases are TGTGCCAGCCAACAGTTCCTTGGGGATGAGCAGTTCTTC. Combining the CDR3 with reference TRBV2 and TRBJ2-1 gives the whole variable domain EPEVTQTPSHQVTQMGQEVILRCVPISNHLYFYWYRQILGQKVEFLVSFYNNEISEKSEIFDDQFSVERPDGSNFTLKIRSTKLEDSAMYFCASQQFLGDEQFFGPGTRLTVL.

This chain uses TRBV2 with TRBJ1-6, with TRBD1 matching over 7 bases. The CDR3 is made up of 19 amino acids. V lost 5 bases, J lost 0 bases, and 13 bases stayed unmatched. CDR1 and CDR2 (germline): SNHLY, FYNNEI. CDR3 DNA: TGTGCCAGCAGTTCCTCGGGACAGCTGAGAAGCTCCTATAATTCACCCCTCCACTTT. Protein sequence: CASSSSGQLRSSYNSPLHF.

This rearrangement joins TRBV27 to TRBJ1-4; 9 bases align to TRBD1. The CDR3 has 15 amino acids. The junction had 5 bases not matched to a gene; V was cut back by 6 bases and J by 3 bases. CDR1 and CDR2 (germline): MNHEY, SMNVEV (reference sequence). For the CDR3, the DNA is TGTGCCAGCAGGCCTACAGGGGGCGCTAATGAAAAACTGTTTTTT. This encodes CASRPTGGANEKLFF.

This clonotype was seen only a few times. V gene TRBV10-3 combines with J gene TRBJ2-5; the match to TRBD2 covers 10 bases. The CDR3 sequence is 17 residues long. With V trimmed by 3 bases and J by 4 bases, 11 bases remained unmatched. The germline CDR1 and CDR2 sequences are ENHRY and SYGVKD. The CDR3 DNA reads TGTGCCATCAGTGAAGCCCTAGGACTAGCGGTCCGAGAGACCCAGTACTTC. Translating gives CAISEALGLAVRETQYF.

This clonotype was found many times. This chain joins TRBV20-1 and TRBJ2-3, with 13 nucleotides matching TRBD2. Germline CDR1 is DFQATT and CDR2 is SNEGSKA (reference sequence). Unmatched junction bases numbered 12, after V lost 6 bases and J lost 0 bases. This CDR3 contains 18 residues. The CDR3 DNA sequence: TGCAGTGCCACACTCCTGACTAGCGGGAGGCTTAGCACAGATACGCAGTATTTT. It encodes CSATLLTSGRLSTDTQYF.

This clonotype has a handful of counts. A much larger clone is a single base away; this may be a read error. CDR3: CASSQEGTGITHGHTF. In DNA form, the CDR3 reads TGCGCCAGCAGCCAAGAGGGAACAGGGATTACACATGGCCACACCTTC. The V gene is TRBV4-1, the J gene TRBJ1-2, with TRBD1 as a possible D gene (6 bases). The CDR3 extends over 16 amino acids. From germline, CDR1 is MGHRA and CDR2 YSYEKL.

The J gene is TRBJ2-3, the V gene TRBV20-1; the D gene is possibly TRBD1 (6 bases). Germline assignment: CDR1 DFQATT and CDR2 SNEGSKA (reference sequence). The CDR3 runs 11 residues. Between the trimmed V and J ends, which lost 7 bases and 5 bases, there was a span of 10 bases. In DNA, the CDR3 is TGCAGTGTCCCCAGGGGAGATACGCAGTATTTT. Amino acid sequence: CSVPRGDTQYF.

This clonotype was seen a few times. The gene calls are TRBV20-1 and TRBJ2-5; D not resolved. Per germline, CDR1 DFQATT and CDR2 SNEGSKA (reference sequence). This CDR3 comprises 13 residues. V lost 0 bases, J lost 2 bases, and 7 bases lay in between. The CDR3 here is CSARDGRQETQYF. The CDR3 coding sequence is TGCAGTGCTAGAGATGGCAGACAAGAGACCCAGTACTTC.

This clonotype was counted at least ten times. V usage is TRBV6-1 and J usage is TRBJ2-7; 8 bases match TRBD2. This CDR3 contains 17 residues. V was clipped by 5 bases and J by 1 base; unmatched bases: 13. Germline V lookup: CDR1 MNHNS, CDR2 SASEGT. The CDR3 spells CASSPGRVRAGSYEQYF. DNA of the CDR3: TGTGCCAGCAGTCCCGGGAGGGTTAGGGCCGGATCCTACGAGCAGTACTTC.

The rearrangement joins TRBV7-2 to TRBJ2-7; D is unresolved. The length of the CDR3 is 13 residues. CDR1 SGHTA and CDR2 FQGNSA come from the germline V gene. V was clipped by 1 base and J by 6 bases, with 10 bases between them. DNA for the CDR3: TGTGCCAGCAGCTTAGTGTGGCAGAGCGAGCAGTACTTC. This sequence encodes CASSLVWQSEQYF.

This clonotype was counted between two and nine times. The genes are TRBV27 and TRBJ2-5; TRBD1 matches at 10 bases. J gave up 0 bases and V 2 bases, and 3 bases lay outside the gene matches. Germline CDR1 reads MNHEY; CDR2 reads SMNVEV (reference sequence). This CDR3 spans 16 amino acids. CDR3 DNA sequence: TGTGCCAGCAGTTTAAGGGGACAGGGGTACCAAGAGACCCAGTACTTC. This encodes CASSLRGQGYQETQYF.

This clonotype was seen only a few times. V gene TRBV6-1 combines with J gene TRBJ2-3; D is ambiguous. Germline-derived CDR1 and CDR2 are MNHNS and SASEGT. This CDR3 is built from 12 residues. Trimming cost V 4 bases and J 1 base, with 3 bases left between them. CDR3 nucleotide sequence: TGTGCCAGCAGTGCCCGCACAGATACGCAGTATTTT. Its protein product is CASSARTDTQYF.

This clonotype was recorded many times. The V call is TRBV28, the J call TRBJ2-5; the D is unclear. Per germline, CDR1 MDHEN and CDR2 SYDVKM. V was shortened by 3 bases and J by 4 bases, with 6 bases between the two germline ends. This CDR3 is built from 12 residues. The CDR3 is CASSLLLETQYF. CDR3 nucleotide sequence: TGTGCCAGCAGTTTGTTGCTAGAGACCCAGTACTTC.

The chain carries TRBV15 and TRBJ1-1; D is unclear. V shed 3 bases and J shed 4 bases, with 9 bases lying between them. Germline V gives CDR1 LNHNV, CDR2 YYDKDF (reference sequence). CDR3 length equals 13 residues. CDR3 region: CATSRTGSTEAFF. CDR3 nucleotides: TGTGCCACCAGCAGGACTGGGAGCACTGAAGCTTTCTTT.

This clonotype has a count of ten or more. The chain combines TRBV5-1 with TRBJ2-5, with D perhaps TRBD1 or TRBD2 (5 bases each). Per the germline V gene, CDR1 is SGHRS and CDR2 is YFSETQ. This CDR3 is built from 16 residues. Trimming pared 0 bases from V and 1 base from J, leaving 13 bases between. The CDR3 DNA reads TGCGCCAGCAGCTTGGAGGGGAGCCACCGCCAAGAGACCCAGTACTTC. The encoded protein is CASSLEGSHRQETQYF.

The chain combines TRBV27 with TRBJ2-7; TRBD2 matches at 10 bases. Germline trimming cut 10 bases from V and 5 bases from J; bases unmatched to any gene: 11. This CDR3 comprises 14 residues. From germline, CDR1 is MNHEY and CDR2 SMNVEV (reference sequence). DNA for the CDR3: TGTGCCACAGGAACGGTAGCGGGAGGCAACGAGCAGTACTTC. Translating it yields CATGTVAGGNEQYF.

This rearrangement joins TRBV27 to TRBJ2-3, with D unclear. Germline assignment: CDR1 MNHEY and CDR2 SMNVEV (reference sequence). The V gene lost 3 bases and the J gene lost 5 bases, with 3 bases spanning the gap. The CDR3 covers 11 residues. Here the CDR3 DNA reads TGTGCCAGCAGTTTCATAGATACGCAGTATTTT. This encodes CASSFIDTQYF.

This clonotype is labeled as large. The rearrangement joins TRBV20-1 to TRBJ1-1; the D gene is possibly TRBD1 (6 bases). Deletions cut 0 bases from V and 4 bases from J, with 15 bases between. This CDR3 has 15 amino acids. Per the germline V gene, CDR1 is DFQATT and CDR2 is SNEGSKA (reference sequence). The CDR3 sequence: CSARDLGQGSTEAFF. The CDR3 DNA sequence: TGCAGTGCTAGAGATCTTGGGCAGGGGAGCACTGAAGCTTTCTTT.

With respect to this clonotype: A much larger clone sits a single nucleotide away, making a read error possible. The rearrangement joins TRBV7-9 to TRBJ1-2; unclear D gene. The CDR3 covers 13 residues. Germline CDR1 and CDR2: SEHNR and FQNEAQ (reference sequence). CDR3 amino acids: CANSLITAGGYTF. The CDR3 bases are TGTGCCAACAGCTTAATAACAGCGGGTGGCTACACCTTC.

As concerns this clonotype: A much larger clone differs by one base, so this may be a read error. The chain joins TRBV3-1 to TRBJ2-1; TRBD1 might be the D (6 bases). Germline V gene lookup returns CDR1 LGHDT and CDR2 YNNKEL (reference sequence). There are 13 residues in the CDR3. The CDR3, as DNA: TGTGTCAGCAGCCAAAAGGGAACAGGGATAGGCATCTTC. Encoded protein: CVSSQKGTGIGIF.

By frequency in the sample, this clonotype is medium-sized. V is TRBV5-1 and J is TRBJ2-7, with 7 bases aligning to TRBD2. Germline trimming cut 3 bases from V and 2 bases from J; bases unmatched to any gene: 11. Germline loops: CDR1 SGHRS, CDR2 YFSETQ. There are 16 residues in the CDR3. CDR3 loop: CASSWGEGLPPYEQYF. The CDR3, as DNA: TGCGCCAGCAGCTGGGGCGAGGGACTACCGCCCTACGAGCAGTACTTC.

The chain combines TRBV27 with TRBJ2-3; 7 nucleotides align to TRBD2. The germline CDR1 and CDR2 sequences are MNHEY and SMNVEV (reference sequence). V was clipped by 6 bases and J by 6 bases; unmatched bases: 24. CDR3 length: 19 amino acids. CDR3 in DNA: TGTGCCAGCAGAAAGGCGTTCAGGGTGCGGGAGATGGACACGGATACGCAGTATTTT. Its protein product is CASRKAFRVREMDTDTQYF.

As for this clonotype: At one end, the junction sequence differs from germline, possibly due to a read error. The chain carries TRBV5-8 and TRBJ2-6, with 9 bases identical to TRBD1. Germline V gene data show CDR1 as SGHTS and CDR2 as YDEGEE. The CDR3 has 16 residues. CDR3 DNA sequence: TGTGCCAGCAGCCTCCGGACAGGGGTCGGGGACAACGTCCTGACTTTC. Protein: CASSLRTGVGDNVLTF.

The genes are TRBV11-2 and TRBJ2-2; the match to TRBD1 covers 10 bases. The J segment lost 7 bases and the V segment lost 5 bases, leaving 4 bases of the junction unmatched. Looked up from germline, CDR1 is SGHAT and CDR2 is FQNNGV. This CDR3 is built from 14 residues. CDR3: CASSAGTGDGELFF. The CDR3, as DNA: TGTGCCAGCAGCGCCGGGACAGGGGACGGGGAGCTGTTTTTT.

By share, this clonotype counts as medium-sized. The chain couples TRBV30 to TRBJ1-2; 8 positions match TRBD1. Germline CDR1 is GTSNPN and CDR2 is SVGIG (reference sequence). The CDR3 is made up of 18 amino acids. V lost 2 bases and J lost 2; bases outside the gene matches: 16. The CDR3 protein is CAWSFMGAGGAGNYGYTF. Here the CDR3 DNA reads TGTGCCTGGAGTTTTATGGGGGCAGGGGGCGCCGGAAACTATGGCTACACCTTC.

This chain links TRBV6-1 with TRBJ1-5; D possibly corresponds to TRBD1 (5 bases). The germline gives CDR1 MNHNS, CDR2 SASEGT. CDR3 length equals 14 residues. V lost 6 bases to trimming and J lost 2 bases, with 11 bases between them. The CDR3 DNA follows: TGTGCCAGCAGGGGGCGAGGTGGCAATCAGCCCCAGCATTTT. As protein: CASRGRGGNQPQHF.

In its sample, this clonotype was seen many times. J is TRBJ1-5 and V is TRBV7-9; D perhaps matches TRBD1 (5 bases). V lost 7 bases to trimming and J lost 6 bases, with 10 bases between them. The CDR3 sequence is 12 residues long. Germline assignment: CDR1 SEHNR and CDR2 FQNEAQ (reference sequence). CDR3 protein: CASTRVGQPQHF. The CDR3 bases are TGTGCCAGCACCAGGGTGGGTCAGCCCCAGCATTTT.